The table lists the clone carrying this T cell receptor beta chain with many counts. TCR beta CDR3 sequences were amplified from RNA transcripts. The TCR CDR3 first-round RT-PCR relied on the HTBI primer set. TCRdb fed the multiplex PCR reads into MiXCR, producing one record per CDR3 protein. This sample has about 110,000 distinct CDR3 sequences, with about 17% found just once. Aged 18 to 65, the patients had hyperthyroidism that was newly diagnosed and had lasted under 2 months. Diagnosis rested on symptoms, serum thyroxine and TRAb, thyroid ultrasound, and orbital computed tomography. Germline V gives CDR1 DFQATT, CDR2 SNEGSKA (reference sequence). The CDR3 is 15 residues long. Trimming removed 7 bases from V and 5 bases from J; junction bases left unmatched: 10. The sample comes from a study of T cells in Graves' hyperthyroidism and ophthalmopathy. As for the study in general: Once the initial diagnosis was made, peripheral blood was obtained before any treatment.

This rearrangement joins TRBV20-1 to TRBJ2-3, with 12 nucleotides matching TRBD2. This receptor was obtained from a woman between 45 and 60 years old with Graves' hyperthyroidism. Sequenced material: blood. The CDR3 here is CSGDPSGRAVDTQYF. CDR3 bases: TGCAGTGGTGACCCTAGCGGGAGGGCTGTAGATACGCAGTATTTT.